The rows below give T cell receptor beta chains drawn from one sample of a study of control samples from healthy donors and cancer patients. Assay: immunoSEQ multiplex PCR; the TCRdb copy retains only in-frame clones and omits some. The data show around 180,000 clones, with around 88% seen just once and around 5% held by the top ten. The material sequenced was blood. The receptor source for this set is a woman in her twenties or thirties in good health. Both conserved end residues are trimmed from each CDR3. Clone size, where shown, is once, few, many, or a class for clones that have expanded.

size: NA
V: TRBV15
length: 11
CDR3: ATSDRPNQPQH

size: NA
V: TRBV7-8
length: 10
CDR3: ASSNRQGAYT

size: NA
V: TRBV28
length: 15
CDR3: ASSLGIGLSSNQPQH

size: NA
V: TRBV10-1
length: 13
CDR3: ANQAGTRCTDTQY

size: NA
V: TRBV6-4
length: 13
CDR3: ASSPLAGGRDTQY

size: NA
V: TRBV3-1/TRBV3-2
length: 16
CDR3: ASSQVDYQTDPTDTQY

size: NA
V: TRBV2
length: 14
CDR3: ASSVTSGGAADTQY

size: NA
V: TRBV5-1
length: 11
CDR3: ASRDSLSYEQY

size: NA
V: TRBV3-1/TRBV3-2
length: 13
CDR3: ASSQNPQGHQPQH

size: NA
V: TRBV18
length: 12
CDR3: ASSPGQGIETQY

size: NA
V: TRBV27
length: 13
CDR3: ASSLSSGSPYEQY

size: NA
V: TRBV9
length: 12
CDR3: ASSVVPVTGELF

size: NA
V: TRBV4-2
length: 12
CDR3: ASSQEVGTDTQY

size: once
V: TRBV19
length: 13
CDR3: ASSRQGAINQPQH

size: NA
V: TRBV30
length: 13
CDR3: AWRSSGGPSYGYT

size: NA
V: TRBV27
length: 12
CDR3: ASSFLGRSYEQY

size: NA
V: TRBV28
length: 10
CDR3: ASIGGAYGYT

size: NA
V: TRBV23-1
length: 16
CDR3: ASSQSKQGGERNQPQH

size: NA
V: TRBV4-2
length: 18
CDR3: ASWGSTKGVLGSADTEAF

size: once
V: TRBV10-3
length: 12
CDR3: AITETGSGNTIY

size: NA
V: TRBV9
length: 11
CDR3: ASSPRPGFIQY

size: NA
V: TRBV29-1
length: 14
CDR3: SVGGTSGLHSYEQY

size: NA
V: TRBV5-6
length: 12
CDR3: ASRRMGTGETQY

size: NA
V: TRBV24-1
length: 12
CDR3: ATSRDSHTDTQY

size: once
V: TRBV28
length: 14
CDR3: ASSLGQYNLGDEQY

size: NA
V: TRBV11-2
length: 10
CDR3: ASSLGTVEAF

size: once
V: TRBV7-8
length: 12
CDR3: ASSFDVWGYEQY

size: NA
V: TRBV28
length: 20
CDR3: ASSLLSGGLAGVGDSADTQY

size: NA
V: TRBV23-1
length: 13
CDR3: ASSHRAPGANVLT

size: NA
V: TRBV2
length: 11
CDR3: ASIRTGGGWQY

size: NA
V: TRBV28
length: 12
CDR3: ASSSQGFLYGYT

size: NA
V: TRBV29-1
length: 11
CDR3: SGGQGKALEAF